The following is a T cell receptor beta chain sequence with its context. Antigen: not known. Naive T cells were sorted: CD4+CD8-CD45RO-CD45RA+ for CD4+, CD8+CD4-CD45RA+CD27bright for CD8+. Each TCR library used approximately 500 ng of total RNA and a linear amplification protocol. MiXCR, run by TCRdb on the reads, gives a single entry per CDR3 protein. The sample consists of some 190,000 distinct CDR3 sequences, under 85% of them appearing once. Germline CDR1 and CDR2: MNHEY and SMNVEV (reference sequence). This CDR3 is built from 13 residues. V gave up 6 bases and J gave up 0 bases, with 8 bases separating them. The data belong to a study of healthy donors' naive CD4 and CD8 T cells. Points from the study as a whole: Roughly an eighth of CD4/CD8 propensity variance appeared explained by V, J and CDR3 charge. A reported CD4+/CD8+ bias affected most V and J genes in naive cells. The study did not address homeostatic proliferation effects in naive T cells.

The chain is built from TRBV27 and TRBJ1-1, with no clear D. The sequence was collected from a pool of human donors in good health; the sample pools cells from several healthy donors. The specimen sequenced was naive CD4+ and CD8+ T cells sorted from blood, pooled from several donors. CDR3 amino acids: CASSSLLNTEAFF. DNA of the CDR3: TGTGCCAGCAGCTCCCTCCTGAACACTGAAGCTTTCTTT.